Shown below are 19 T cell receptor beta chains from a single sample sequenced in a study of blood T cell repertoires in COVID-19. Assay used: immunoSEQ multiplex PCR; TCRdb lists only in-frame clones, some missing. The repertoire holds roughly 260,000 clones, with about 88% as singletons. Sequences were obtained from peripheral blood. The receptors stem from a man in his 60s who had recovered from COVID-19.

In its sample, this clone was seen once. This chain uses TRBV24-1 with TRBJ2-3; unclear D gene. Trimming cost V 4 bases and J 4 bases, with 11 bases left between them. This CDR3 is 14 amino acids long. Germline V gene lookup returns CDR1 KGHDR and CDR2 SFDVKD. The CDR3 DNA is TGTGCCACCAGTGACCCCGGTGGTGCAGATACGCAGTATTTT. Translating it yields CATSDPGGADTQYF.

The V and J genes are TRBV5-4 and TRBJ1-5, with D unclear. Germline V gene sequence: CDR1 SGHNT, CDR2 YYREEE (reference sequence). V shed 2 bases and J shed 3 bases, with 9 bases lying between them. This CDR3 is 14 amino acids long. CDR3 loop: CASSFPGLNQPQHF. CDR3 nucleotides: TGTGCCAGCAGCTTCCCAGGCCTCAATCAGCCCCAGCATTTT.

The chain uses TRBV18 and TRBJ2-5, with D perhaps matching TRBD2 (5 bases). The V and J ends lost 2 bases and 2 bases respectively, with 6 bases between them. In germline, CDR1 is KGHSH, CDR2 LQKENI. The CDR3 has 13 amino acids. CDR3 sequence reads: CASSPREQETQYF. As DNA, the CDR3 is TGTGCCAGCTCACCAAGGGAGCAAGAGACCCAGTACTTC.

The chain carries TRBV19 and TRBJ1-4, with 11 bases lining up with TRBD1. The V and J ends lost 6 bases and 8 bases, in that order; junction bases with no gene match: 2. This CDR3 is 13 amino acids long. Germline lookup yields CDR1 LNHDA and CDR2 SQIVND (reference sequence). The CDR3, as DNA: TGTGCCAGTAGGGGGGACAGGGGGGAAAAACTGTTTTTT. Its translation: CASRGDRGEKLFF.

V usage is TRBV15 and J usage is TRBJ2-3; tentatively, D is TRBD1 (6 bases). CDR3 length equals 16 residues. Germline loops: CDR1 LNHNV, CDR2 YYDKDF (reference sequence). V dropped 0 bases and J dropped 1 base, with 11 bases sitting between them. CDR3 sequence (DNA): TGTGCCACCAGCAGAGATAGGGGGTTAGGCACAGATACGCAGTATTTT. It is translated as CATSRDRGLGTDTQYF. Full variable domain (rest looked up from reference TRBV15 and TRBJ2-3): DAMVIQNPRYQVTQFGKPVTLSCSQTLNHNVMYWYQQKSSQAPKLLFHYYDKDFNNEADTPDNFQSRRPNTSFCFLDIRSPGLGDTAMYLCATSRDRGLGTDTQYFGPGTRLTVL.

The J gene is TRBJ2-7, the V gene TRBV3-1 (or the pseudogene TRBV3-2), with D hard to call. The CDR3 extends over 12 amino acids. The ends were cut back, 1 base at V and 3 bases at J, with 4 bases in the middle. CDR1 is LGHDT, CDR2 YNNKEL, per germline (reference sequence). This CDR3 reads CASSQAGYEQYF. As DNA, the CDR3 is TGTGCCAGCAGCCAAGCCGGCTACGAGCAGTACTTC.

The V call is TRBV6-6, the J call TRBJ1-2; D gene unclear. Germline CDR1 and CDR2: MNHNY and SVGAGI (reference sequence). CDR3 length equals 12 residues. V lost 10 bases to trimming and J lost 3 bases, with 12 bases between them. CDR3: CATDSEDYGYTF. CDR3 bases: TGTGCCACCGATTCGGAGGACTATGGCTACACCTTC.

The chain links TRBV9 to TRBJ1-6, with 9 nucleotides matching TRBD1. The V and J ends lost 4 bases and 9 bases, in that order; junction bases with no gene match: 8. The germline gives CDR1 SGDLS, CDR2 YYNGEE. This CDR3 is 15 amino acids long. The CDR3 DNA reads as TGTGCCAGCAGCCCAGTCGACAGGGGGGCTTCACCCCTCCACTTT. Residues: CASSPVDRGASPLHF.

The table lists this clone with a few counts. V usage is TRBV12-3 or TRBV12-4 and J usage is TRBJ1-5, with D unresolved. Trimming took 3 bases from V and 5 from J, leaving 5 bases between them. CDR3 size: 12 residues. This CDR3 reads CASSFRYQPQHF. DNA of the CDR3: TGTGCCAGCAGTTTCAGGTATCAGCCCCAGCATTTT.

The J gene is TRBJ2-7, the V gene TRBV5-1; 10 bases are shared with TRBD1. The V gene's germline CDR1 is SGHRS and CDR2 YFSETQ. The CDR3 totals 14 residues. J was trimmed by 7 bases and V by 4 bases; bases with no gene match: 8. The CDR3 loop is CASSPRTGGQEQYF. CDR3 nucleotide sequence: TGCGCCAGCAGCCCCCGGACAGGGGGTCAAGAGCAGTACTTC. The entire variable domain, with the rest obtained from reference TRBV5-1 and TRBJ2-7, is as follows: KAGVTQTPRYLIKTRGQQVTLSCSPISGHRSVSWYQQTPGQGLQFLFEYFSETQRNKGNFPGRFSGRQFSNSRSEMNVSTLELGDSALYLCASSPRTGGQEQYFGPGTRLTVT.

This sequence joins TRBV6-1 and TRBJ1-1; D not resolved. Looked up from germline, CDR1 is MNHNS and CDR2 is SASEGT. V shed 3 bases and J shed 4 bases, with 27 bases lying between them. The CDR3 runs to 19 residues. The CDR3 DNA follows: TGTGCCAGCAGTGACGCCTTCAGGAGGATCTCTCGGCCTAGCACTGAAGCTTTCTTT. It specifies CASSDAFRRISRPSTEAFF.

This chain uses TRBV6-5 with TRBJ1-1; D not certain. The CDR3 spans 11 residues. The V and J ends lost 8 bases and 1 base respectively, with 5 bases between them. Germline values: CDR1 MNHEY, CDR2 SVGAGI. The CDR3 DNA follows: TGTGCCAGCTGGCAGAACACTGAAGCTTTCTTT. Translation gives CASWQNTEAFF.

The CDR3 coding sequence is TGCGCCAGCGGGGGGGAGGGCCCACAGCCCCAGCATTTT. It is translated as CASGGEGPQPQHF. The chain has TRBV5-1 and TRBJ1-5; D is possibly TRBD1 (5 bases). V was cut by 7 bases and J by 7 bases, with 15 bases left in between. CDR3 size: 13 residues. CDR1 is SGHRS, CDR2 YFSETQ, per germline.

V is TRBV10-1 and J is TRBJ1-2, with 10 bases fitting TRBD1. The CDR3 consists of 11 residues. Germline V gene lookup returns CDR1 WNHNN and CDR2 SYGVQD (reference sequence). J gave up 12 bases and V 10 bases, and 8 bases lay outside the gene matches. The DNA of the CDR3 is TGCGCCAATACCGGGACAGGGGTGAACACCTTC. As protein: CANTGTGVNTF.

The chain uses TRBV7-6 and TRBJ1-6, with TRBD1 matching over 7 bases. CDR1 and CDR2 from the germline V gene are SGHVS and FNYEAQ. The CDR3 is 16 residues long. V shed 1 base and J 7 bases; nucleotides not matched to a gene: 7. CDR3 protein: CASSLGEAGGNSPLHF. DNA for the CDR3: TGTGCCAGCAGCTTAGGGGAGGCAGGGGGAAATTCACCCCTCCACTTT.

The chain couples TRBV7-9 to TRBJ1-3, with 8 bases lining up with TRBD1. Germline loops: CDR1 SEHNR, CDR2 FQNEAQ (reference sequence). The CDR3 sequence is 15 residues long. Losses at the gene ends were 5 bases for V and 4 bases for J; bases not matched to a gene: 7. The CDR3 is CASSRVDRAGNTIYF. CDR3 sequence (DNA): TGTGCCAGCAGCCGCGTGGACAGGGCGGGAAACACCATATATTTT.

CDR3 sequence: CASTDRAEGNTIYF. CDR3 bases: TGTGCCAGTACCGACAGGGCGGAAGGAAACACCATATATTTT. The chain has TRBV19 and TRBJ1-3, with 7 bases that match TRBD1. CDR1 LNHDA and CDR2 SQIVND come from the germline V gene (reference sequence). The CDR3 contains 14 residues. With 7 bases clipped from V and 4 bases from J, the junction kept 7 bases outside the gene matches.

The chain carries TRBV15 and TRBJ1-1, with 7 bases that match TRBD1. CDR3 length: 13 residues. Germline assignment: CDR1 LNHNV and CDR2 YYDKDF (reference sequence). V was clipped by 5 bases and J by 7 bases; unmatched bases: 7. For the CDR3, the DNA is TGTGCCACCAGCCTCCGACAGGGCGATGAAGCTTTCTTT. It yields the protein CATSLRQGDEAFF.

Only a few counts were recorded for this clone. This chain joins TRBV7-6 and TRBJ2-1; TRBD2 might be the D (7 bases). The CDR3 runs to 15 residues. Germline values: CDR1 SGHVS, CDR2 FNYEAQ. Trimming pared 2 bases from V and 2 bases from J, leaving 10 bases between. CDR3 sequence (DNA): TGTGCCAGCAGCTTAAGGGGGGGGGCCTACAATGAGCAGTTCTTC. Amino acids: CASSLRGGAYNEQFF.